This T cell receptor beta chain originates from a study of shared clonotypes between healthy human individuals. Across the study: Used for every donor were three CD4 naive, three CD4 memory, two CD8 naive and one CD8 memory plate. General study results and limits: The authors expected sequencing depth to affect clonotype sharing among donors. Around 5% of naive CD4 clonotypes were common to a handful of donors.

Naive CD8 cells comprised CD45RO-negative, CCR7-positively selected cells, excluding terminally differentiated effector memory CD45RA+ cells. Clones were sequenced by immunoSEQ multiplex PCR, and TCRdb holds only the in-frame ones, with some missing. The sample holds millions of clones; about 95% are singletons and the top ten take 0.9% to 1.4%. Between the trimmed V and J ends, which lost 2 bases and 4 bases, there was a span of 14 bases. Germline assignment: CDR1 SNHLY and CDR2 FYNNEI. The length of the CDR3 is 15 residues. As to this clone: Its target is unknown.

This rearrangement joins TRBV2 to TRBJ1-2; D may be TRBD1 (6 bases). The clonotype comes from a man aged 18 to 29 in good health. The sequenced sample consisted of naive CD8+ T cells sorted from blood. Here the CDR3 DNA reads TGTGCCAGCAGTGAATTCGGGCAGGGGCCCTATGGCTACACCTTC. Residues: CASSEFGQGPYGYTF.